The subject of this entry is one T cell receptor (beta chain). Donors had localized lung adenocarcinoma, a non-small cell lung cancer. V lost 0 bases, J lost 0 bases, and 11 bases lay in between. The CDR3 is made up of 17 amino acids. CDR1 LGHDT and CDR2 YNNKEL come from the germline V gene (reference sequence). These data belong to a study of CD4 and CD8 cells across lung adenocarcinoma regions. TCRdb reprocessed the PCR reads via MiXCR and lists one record per CDR3 protein. The sample shows approximately 10,000 distinct CDR3 sequences, 50% to 60% of them seen only once. The material sequenced was CD8+ T cells from the margin of a lung tumor. The chain is built from TRBV3-1 and TRBJ2-2; D might be TRBD2 (5 bases). The receptor's source is a male donor with lung adenocarcinoma. The CD4 and CD8 labels of this study may be unreliable. The CDR3 loop reads CASSQDVRAANTGELFF. CDR3 sequence (DNA): TGTGCCAGCAGCCAAGATGTGAGGGCCGCGAACACCGGGGAGCTGTTTTTT.